Listed here are 7 T cell receptor beta chains from one sample, sequenced in a study of CD8 T cells in ankylosing spondylitis. One entry per CDR3 protein, called by TCRdb with MiXCR from the 5' RACE reads. The sample records about 250,000 distinct CDR3 sequences, 30% to 40% being singletons. The source material was blood, either unsorted or a sorted T cell fraction (not recorded which). These TCRs come from a male donor with ankylosing spondylitis or in good health (not recorded which).

A remark on this clonotype: At one end, the junction sequence differs from germline, possibly due to a read error. The chain employs TRBV10-3 and TRBJ2-7; D not certain. Germline V gene lookup returns CDR1 ENHRY and CDR2 SYGVKD. The CDR3 consists of 14 residues. CDR3 region: CAIIESNGSYEQYF. In DNA, the CDR3 is TGTGCCATCATTGAGAGTAATGGCTCCTACGAGCAGTACTTC.

This chain uses TRBV20-1 with TRBJ2-7; D is uncertain. V was pared by 6 bases and J by 0 bases, with 18 bases between. The CDR3 covers 15 residues. The germline V gene encodes CDR1 DFQATT and CDR2 SNEGSKA (reference sequence). The CDR3 sequence is CSAQARDRPSYEQYF. The CDR3 DNA follows: TGCAGTGCCCAGGCCCGTGACCGACCCTCCTACGAGCAGTACTTC.

This CDR3 is CATSSEGKTTDTQYF. As DNA, the CDR3 is TGTGCCACCAGCTCAGAGGGCAAAACCACAGATACGCAGTATTTT. The chain couples TRBV15 to TRBJ2-3; TRBD2 is a possible D gene (5 bases). The length of the CDR3 is 15 residues. Trimming removed 5 bases at V and 2 bases at J, with 14 bases between. Germline values: CDR1 LNHNV, CDR2 YYDKDF (reference sequence).

The rearrangement links TRBV6-5 to TRBJ2-7; maybe TRBD1 (6 bases). Looked up from germline, CDR1 is MNHEY and CDR2 is SVGAGI. The CDR3 runs to 13 residues. The ends were cut back, 4 bases at V and 11 bases at J, with 18 bases in the middle. This chain's CDR3 is CASSSADRLGKYF. CDR3 in DNA: TGTGCCAGCAGTTCCGCGGACAGACTCGGAAAGTACTTC.

The chain joins TRBV6-1 to TRBJ1-2; possible D gene TRBD1, 5 bases. This CDR3 spans 13 amino acids. Germline loops: CDR1 MNHNS, CDR2 SASEGT. The ends were cut back, 6 bases at V and 10 bases at J, with 18 bases in the middle. CDR3 loop: CASSLDMEHAYTF. In nucleotides, the CDR3 is TGTGCCAGCAGCTTGGACATGGAACATGCCTACACCTTC.

This clonotype was seen more than once but under ten times. The rearrangement joins TRBV20-1 to TRBJ2-1; D is tentatively TRBD1 or TRBD2 (5 bases each). Germline assignment: CDR1 DFQATT and CDR2 SNEGSKA (reference sequence). Between the trimmed V and J ends, which lost 5 bases and 7 bases, there was a span of 9 bases. This CDR3 has 11 amino acids. The CDR3: CSAPGGNEQFF. In DNA, the CDR3 is TGCAGTGCTCCTGGGGGAAATGAGCAGTTCTTC.

The rearrangement uses TRBV5-1 and TRBJ2-5, with unresolved D. The CDR3 totals 14 residues. V dropped 4 bases and J dropped 1 base, with 11 bases sitting between them. Germline CDR1 and CDR2: SGHRS and YFSETQ. For the CDR3, the DNA is TGCGCCAGCAGCCCCCGTGACCCCCAAGAGACCCAGTACTTC. This sequence encodes CASSPRDPQETQYF.